The clone carrying this T cell receptor beta chain was observed a handful of times. The data belong to a study of patients and donors after allogeneic stem cell transplantation. This CDR3 has 15 amino acids. Germline loops: CDR1 MNHNS, CDR2 SASEGT. V lost 7 bases, J lost 0 bases, and 14 bases lay in between. Each CDR3 protein gets one entry after TCRdb re-called the RT-PCR reads with MiXCR. The table lists roughly 960,000 distinct CDR3 sequences, roughly 17% of them singletons, with about 6% in the top ten. The rearrangement joins TRBV6-1 to TRBJ2-3, with a tentative D call TRBD1 (6 bases). The receptor was isolated from a human donor who was either an allogeneic HSCT recipient or a stem cell or donor lymphocyte infusion donor (not recorded which). It is not recorded whose cells these are; they may come from a transplant donor. Material: blood, either unsorted or a sorted T cell fraction (not recorded which). CDR3 sequence reads: CASNSRGTSTDTQYF. The CDR3 DNA reads as TGTGCCAGCAACTCCAGGGGTACTAGCACAGATACGCAGTATTTT.